This T cell receptor beta chain was sequenced during a study of T cell responses to AZD1222 COVID-19 vaccine. The study's findings and limits: Mostly white British, mostly female donors; authors suggested clonal diversity may be underestimated. The breadth and depth of Spike-specific TCRs increased once two AZD1222 doses had been given.

The assay was immunoSEQ multiplex PCR, and TCRdb's table has in-frame clones only and misses some. The profile covers about 130,000 clones, with roughly 92% appearing a single time and roughly 1.1% taken by the ten largest. The V and J ends lost 8 bases and 7 bases respectively, with 9 bases between them. The CDR3 has 11 residues. Details on this clone: The antigen remains undetermined.

The chain is built from TRBV12-3 or TRBV12-4 and TRBJ2-1; D might be TRBD2 (6 bases). This sequence originates from an adult who received the AZD1222 COVID-19 vaccine. Sequences were derived from peripheral blood, sampled 28 days after the second AZD1222 dose. CDR3 region: CASGRGNEQFF. The CDR3 DNA sequence: TGTGCCAGCGGTCGGGGGAATGAGCAGTTCTTC.